The 23 T cell receptor beta chains given below trace back to one sample, sequenced in a study of blood T cell repertoires in COVID-19. Produced via immunoSEQ multiplex PCR; TCRdb's table is partial and in-frame only. The sample consists of over 250,000 clones, about 89% of them appearing once. Source material: peripheral blood. The source of these receptors is a man aged 50 or older with acute or convalescent COVID-19.

The chain combines TRBV19 with TRBJ1-6; 10 bases align to TRBD1. Germline CDR1 LNHDA, CDR2 SQIVND (reference sequence). There are 15 residues in the CDR3. V shed 3 bases and J 7 bases; nucleotides not matched to a gene: 3. As DNA, the CDR3 is TGTGCCAGTAGTATCGGGACAGGGGTAAATTCACCCCTCCACTTT. Translating gives CASSIGTGVNSPLHF.

This clone was counted a single time. The rearrangement joins TRBV18 to TRBJ2-5; D might be TRBD1 (6 bases). The CDR3 extends over 15 amino acids. Germline values: CDR1 KGHSH, CDR2 LQKENI. Trimming shortened V by 6 bases and J by 1 base, and 15 bases separated the two germline ends. The DNA for the CDR3 is TGTGCCAGCTCGGGAGAGGACAGACCCCAAGAGACCCAGTACTTC. It specifies CASSGEDRPQETQYF.

The chain couples TRBV7-6 to TRBJ2-1; 8 bases line up with TRBD1. The V and J ends lost 5 bases and 8 bases, in that order; junction bases with no gene match: 11. The CDR3 is made up of 15 amino acids. Germline V gene data show CDR1 as SGHVS and CDR2 as FNYEAQ. CDR3 amino acids: CASSPGQGPAYEQFF. CDR3 sequence (DNA): TGTGCCAGCAGCCCCGGACAGGGACCCGCATATGAGCAGTTCTTC. Together with reference TRBV7-6 and TRBJ2-1, the CDR3 gives the full variable domain: GAGVSQSPRYKVTKRGQDVALRCDPISGHVSLYWYRQALGQGPEFLTYFNYEAQQDKSGLPNDRFSAERPEGSISTLTIQRTEQRDSAMYRCASSPGQGPAYEQFFGPGTRLTVL.

This clone has a single count. DNA for the CDR3: TGCGCCAGCAGCTGGACAGGGGGCGGCACCGGGGAGCTGTTTTTT. It yields the protein CASSWTGGGTGELFF. The chain employs TRBV5-1 and TRBJ2-2, with 11 bases that match TRBD1. CDR3 length: 15 amino acids. J gave up 4 bases and V 3 bases, and 2 bases lay outside the gene matches. Looked up from germline, CDR1 is SGHRS and CDR2 is YFSETQ.

V usage is TRBV18 and J usage is TRBJ1-1; D may be TRBD1 (5 bases). The CDR3 contains 13 residues. In germline, CDR1 is KGHSH, CDR2 LQKENI. Trimming took 8 bases from V and 1 from J, leaving 11 bases between them. The CDR3 region is CASLDDRNTEAFF. The CDR3 bases are TGTGCCAGCCTTGATGACAGGAACACTGAAGCTTTCTTT.

Notes on this clone: The identical CDR3 is also encoded by other nucleotide sequences in the sample. This chain connects TRBV3-1 (or the pseudogene TRBV3-2) to TRBJ2-5, with D uncertain. This CDR3 comprises 11 residues. V was clipped by 2 bases and J by 5 bases, with 3 bases between them. CDR1 and CDR2 from the germline V gene are LGHDT and YNNKEL (reference sequence). CDR3 DNA: TGTGCCAGCAGCCAACGGGAGACCCAGTACTTC. It is translated as CASSQRETQYF.

The rearrangement uses TRBV27 and TRBJ2-7, with D maybe TRBD2 (6 bases). This CDR3 spans 13 amino acids. Trimming took 5 bases from V and 9 from J, leaving 17 bases between them. Germline assignment: CDR1 MNHEY and CDR2 SMNVEV (reference sequence). CDR3 coding DNA: TGTGCCAGCAGTGGGCACCGGGACTCCAGGCAGTACTTC. It yields the protein CASSGHRDSRQYF.

The rearrangement links TRBV5-6 to TRBJ2-1; 8 positions match TRBD1. The CDR3 consists of 15 residues. Germline V gives CDR1 SGHDT, CDR2 YYEEEE. The V and J ends lost 4 bases and 8 bases, in that order; junction bases with no gene match: 11. The CDR3 coding sequence is TGTGCCAGCAGCCCCGGGTGGCAGGGGGCGGATGAGCAGTTCTTC. Translated: CASSPGWQGADEQFF.

The rearrangement joins TRBV7-9 to TRBJ2-3; TRBD2 agrees at 10 bases. V dropped 0 bases and J dropped 5; count of bases not matched to a gene: 2. CDR1 is SEHNR, CDR2 FQNEAQ, per germline (reference sequence). This CDR3 is 15 amino acids long. The CDR3 DNA is TGTGCCAGCAGCTTAGCCCTAGCGGGAGAAGATACGCAGTATTTT. Its protein product is CASSLALAGEDTQYF.

Written as DNA, the CDR3 is TGTGCCAGCAGTGACCTCGGGCAGGGCAGCAATCAGCCCCAGCATTTT. This codes for CASSDLGQGSNQPQHF. This chain uses TRBV6-1 with TRBJ1-5; TRBD1 might be the D (5 bases). CDR3 length: 16 residues. CDR1 MNHNS and CDR2 SASEGT come from the germline V gene. V lost 3 bases and J lost 1, with 13 bases in between.

The chain recombines TRBV5-6 with TRBJ2-7, with D perhaps TRBD1 (6 bases). From germline, CDR1 is SGHDT and CDR2 YYEEEE. The CDR3 has 16 amino acids. Trimming took 4 bases from V and 3 from J, leaving 20 bases between them. The CDR3 DNA reads TGTGCCAGCAGCCCTATTAACACAGGGAATTACTACGAGCAGTACTTC. This sequence encodes CASSPINTGNYYEQYF. The full variable domain, completed using reference TRBV5-6 and TRBJ2-7, is DAGVTQSPTHLIKTRGQQVTLRCSPKSGHDTVSWYQQALGQGPQFIFQYYEEEERQRGNFPDRFSGHQFPNYSSELNVNALLLGDSALYLCASSPINTGNYYEQYFGPGTRLTVT.

This clone was seen a single time. The chain joins TRBV7-9 to TRBJ2-5; D possibly corresponds to TRBD2 (5 bases). Trimming removed 5 bases from V and 5 bases from J, with 12 bases in between. The CDR3 runs 13 residues. Germline CDR1 is SEHNR and CDR2 is FQNEAQ (reference sequence). The CDR3 here is CASSRAGEETQYF. The CDR3 nucleotides read TGTGCCAGCAGCCGGGCGGGCGAGGAGACCCAGTACTTC.

Turning to this clone: This sample also contains other DNA sequences that code for the same CDR3. CDR3 region: CASSPGTGLYEQYF. The CDR3 region has the DNA TGTGCCAGCAGCCCCGGGACAGGACTATACGAGCAGTACTTC. The V and J genes are TRBV7-3 and TRBJ2-7, with 8 bases that match TRBD1. The germline V gene encodes CDR1 SGHTA and CDR2 FQGTGA. CDR3 length: 14 residues. With V trimmed by 5 bases and J by 4 bases, 7 bases remained unmatched. Complete variable domain (other parts from reference TRBV7-3 and TRBJ2-7): GAGVSQTPSNKVTEKGKYVELRCDPISGHTALYWYRQSLGQGPEFLIYFQGTGAADDSGLPNDRFFAVRPEGSVSTLKIQRTERGDSAVYLCASSPGTGLYEQYFGPGTRLTVT.

The rearrangement links TRBV2 to TRBJ2-2; TRBD1 matches 8 bases. CDR1 is SNHLY and CDR2 is FYNNEI in the germline V gene. J was trimmed by 1 base and V by 6 bases; bases with no gene match: 7. The CDR3 extends over 16 amino acids. The chain's CDR3 is CASSLRQGLNTGELFF. The DNA for the CDR3 is TGTGCCAGCAGCCTAAGACAGGGGCTGAACACCGGGGAGCTGTTTTTT.

CDR3 protein: CASSHEHTDTQYF. The CDR3 DNA reads as TGCGCCAGCAGCCACGAACACACAGATACGCAGTATTTT. The chain links TRBV4-1 to TRBJ2-3; D ambiguous. The germline CDR1 and CDR2 sequences are MGHRA and YSYEKL. The V end lost 3 bases, the J end lost 2 bases, and 6 bases lay between the germline ends. The CDR3 is made up of 13 amino acids.

The CDR3 sequence: CASSQTVGLYGYTF. The CDR3 DNA is TGTGCCAGTTCCCAGACAGTTGGGCTCTATGGCTACACCTTC. The chain combines TRBV19 with TRBJ1-2; TRBD1 is a possible D gene (5 bases). CDR1 LNHDA and CDR2 SQIVND come from the germline V gene (reference sequence). V lost 8 bases and J 4 bases, leaving 17 bases between the germline ends. The CDR3 is 14 amino acids. The full variable domain, in which reference TRBV19 and TRBJ1-2 provide the parts outside the CDR3, is DGGITQSPKYLFRKEGQNVTLSCEQNLNHDAMYWYRQDPGQGLRLIYYSQIVNDFQKGDIAEGYSVSREKKESFPLTVTSAQKNPTAFYLCASSQTVGLYGYTFGSGTRLTVV.

This clone was seen more than once but under ten times. This chain joins TRBV6-6 and TRBJ1-1; D gene unclear. CDR3 length: 11 amino acids. V dropped 10 bases and J dropped 11 bases, with 17 bases sitting between them. CDR1 and CDR2 (germline): MNHNY, SVGAGI (reference sequence). The CDR3 loop is CATAGALWAFF. The DNA of the CDR3 is TGTGCCACCGCGGGTGCCCTGTGGGCTTTCTTT.

The CDR3 is CASSFLLAGVSGTSSYNEQFF. CDR3 DNA: TGTGCCAGCAGCTTTCTTCTGGCGGGGGTTTCTGGGACAAGCTCCTACAATGAGCAGTTCTTC. The chain is built from TRBV7-6 and TRBJ2-1, with D tentatively TRBD2 (7 bases). V was cut by 3 bases and J by 0 bases, with 27 bases left in between. CDR3 size: 21 residues. In germline, CDR1 is SGHVS, CDR2 FNYEAQ.

The chain combines TRBV12-5 with TRBJ2-4; 8 nucleotides match TRBD1. V lost 1 base to trimming and J lost 6 bases; unmatched junction nucleotides: 2. The CDR3 sequence is 14 residues long. Germline-derived CDR1 and CDR2 are LGHNT and FRNRAP. Written as DNA, the CDR3 is TGTGCTAGTGGTTTGGGACAGGGGCCAAACATTCAGTACTTC. Translating it yields CASGLGQGPNIQYF. The complete variable domain, with remaining parts taken from reference TRBV12-5 and TRBJ2-4, reads DARVTQTPRHKVTEMGQEVTMRCQPILGHNTVFWYRQTMMQGLELLAYFRNRAPLDDSGMPKDRFSAEMPDATLATLKIQPSEPRDSAVYFCASGLGQGPNIQYFGAGTRLSVL.

V gene TRBV19 combines with J gene TRBJ1-3; a possible D gene is TRBD1 (6 bases). The germline V gene encodes CDR1 LNHDA and CDR2 SQIVND (reference sequence). This CDR3 spans 15 amino acids. V lost 5 bases, J lost 4 bases, and 15 bases lay in between. The CDR3 reads CASSPAGTNGNTIYF. The CDR3 bases are TGTGCCAGTAGTCCCGCCGGGACAAACGGAAACACCATATATTTT.

V is TRBV6-5 and J is TRBJ2-5; a possible D gene is TRBD1 (7 bases). CDR1 and CDR2 (germline): MNHEY, SVGAGI. The V and J ends lost 10 bases and 5 bases respectively, with 17 bases between them. The length of the CDR3 is 13 residues. CDR3 sequence: CATRGEVGETQYF. CDR3 DNA: TGTGCCACCAGGGGGGAGGTCGGGGAGACCCAGTACTTC.

The rearrangement links TRBV12-5 to TRBJ1-5; tentatively, D is TRBD1 (5 bases). CDR1 is LGHNT, CDR2 FRNRAP, per germline. The CDR3 totals 15 residues. V lost 1 base and J lost 3, with 10 bases in between. CDR3 residues: CASGLAGGINQPQHF. In nucleotides, the CDR3 is TGTGCTAGTGGTTTGGCGGGGGGAATCAATCAGCCCCAGCATTTT.

CDR3 bases: TGCGCCAGCAGTCAATCGAAGGACAGGGGTAATTCACCCCTCCACTTT. It is translated as CASSQSKDRGNSPLHF. The chain employs TRBV23-1 and TRBJ1-6; TRBD1 matches 9 bases. TRBV23-1 is sorted into the ORF group, with uncertain function. After removal of 0 bases from V and 6 bases from J, the junction contained 3 bases not matched to a gene. The CDR3 totals 16 residues.